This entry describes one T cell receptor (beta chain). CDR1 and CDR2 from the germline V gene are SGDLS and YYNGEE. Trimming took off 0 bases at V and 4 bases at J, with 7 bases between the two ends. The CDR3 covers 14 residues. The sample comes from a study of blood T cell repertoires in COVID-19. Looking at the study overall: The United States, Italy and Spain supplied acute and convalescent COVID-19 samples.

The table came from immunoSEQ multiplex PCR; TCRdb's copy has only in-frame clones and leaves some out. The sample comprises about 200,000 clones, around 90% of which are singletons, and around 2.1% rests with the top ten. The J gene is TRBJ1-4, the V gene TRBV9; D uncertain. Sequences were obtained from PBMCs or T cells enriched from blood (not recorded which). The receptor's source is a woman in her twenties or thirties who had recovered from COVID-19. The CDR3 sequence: CASSVGPINEKLFF. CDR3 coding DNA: TGTGCCAGCAGCGTAGGGCCGATTAATGAAAAACTGTTTTTT.